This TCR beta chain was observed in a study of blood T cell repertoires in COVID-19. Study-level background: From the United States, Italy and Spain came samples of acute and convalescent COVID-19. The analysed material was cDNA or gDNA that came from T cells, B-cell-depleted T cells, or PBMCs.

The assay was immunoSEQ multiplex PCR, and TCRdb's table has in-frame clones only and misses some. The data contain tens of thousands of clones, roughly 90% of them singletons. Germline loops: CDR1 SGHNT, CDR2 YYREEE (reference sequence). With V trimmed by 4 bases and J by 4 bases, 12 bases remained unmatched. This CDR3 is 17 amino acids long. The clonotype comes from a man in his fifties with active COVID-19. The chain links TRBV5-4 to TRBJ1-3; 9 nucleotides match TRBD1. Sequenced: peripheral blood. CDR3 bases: TGTGCCAGCAGCCAACAGGTGGTGACAGGGGGAGGAAACACCATATATTTT. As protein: CASSQQVVTGGGNTIYF.